This is a list of T cell receptor beta chains from one sample in a study of T-cell memory formation after mild COVID-19. TCRdb re-derived calls from the 5' RACE reads in MiXCR, one entry per CDR3 protein. The sample has about 350,000 distinct CDR3 sequences, roughly an eighth seen once; the top ten hold over 20%. The specimen sequenced was PBMCs or a T cell subset sorted from them (not recorded which). The receptors derive from a man aged 18 to 29 who had mild COVID-19 (a few samples of this study predate the infection). Cell type and time point are not known. CDR3s include the opening cysteine and the closing phenylalanine or tryptophan. Fields, in order: clone size, V gene, D gene, J gene, CDR3 protein, CDR3 DNA. D genes are given only for firm matches. Some rows have no size entry. The others give once, few or many, or a class for an expanded clone.

clone size: NA; V gene: TRBV20-1; D gene: NA; J gene: TRBJ2-5; CDR3 protein: CSATGHRVLETQYF; CDR3 DNA: TGCAGTGCTACAGGGCACAGGGTGCTGGAGACCCAGTACTTC
clone size: many; V gene: TRBV15; D gene: NA; J gene: TRBJ2-5; CDR3 protein: CATSFRRTVETQYF; CDR3 DNA: TGTGCCACCAGCTTTCGACGGACAGTAGAGACCCAGTACTTC
clone size: NA; V gene: TRBV10-2; D gene: NA; J gene: TRBJ1-1; CDR3 protein: CASSEWTFEAFF; CDR3 DNA: TGCGCCAGCAGTGAGTGGACATTTGAAGCTTTCTTT
clone size: few; V gene: TRBV18; D gene: NA; J gene: TRBJ1-3; CDR3 protein: CASSPPAVGNTIYF; CDR3 DNA: TGTGCCAGCTCACCACCGGCGGTTGGAAACACCATATATTTT
clone size: NA; V gene: TRBV10-3; D gene: TRBD1; J gene: TRBJ1-5; CDR3 protein: CAISADRDSNQPQHF; CDR3 DNA: TGTGCCATCAGTGCCGACAGGGATAGCAATCAGCCCCAGCATTTT
clone size: NA; V gene: TRBV7-9; D gene: NA; J gene: TRBJ2-7; CDR3 protein: CASSLGPVPGEQYF; CDR3 DNA: TGTGCCAGCAGCTTAGGCCCAGTGCCGGGCGAGCAGTACTTC
clone size: few; V gene: TRBV7-9; D gene: NA; J gene: TRBJ2-7; CDR3 protein: CASNSGYEQYF; CDR3 DNA: TGTGCCAGCAACTCGGGGTACGAGCAGTACTTC
clone size: NA; V gene: TRBV10-3; D gene: TRBD2; J gene: TRBJ2-1; CDR3 protein: CAITSGEHNEQFF; CDR3 DNA: TGTGCCATCACTAGCGGGGAGCACAATGAGCAGTTCTTC
clone size: few; V gene: TRBV4-3; D gene: NA; J gene: TRBJ2-6; CDR3 protein: CASSLAGTWVLTF; CDR3 DNA: TGCGCCAGCAGCTTGGCAGGGACGTGGGTCCTGACTTTC
clone size: few; V gene: TRBV27; D gene: NA; J gene: TRBJ2-2; CDR3 protein: CASSQGIPGELFF; CDR3 DNA: TGTGCCAGCAGTCAAGGGATTCCCGGGGAGCTGTTTTTT
clone size: NA; V gene: TRBV10-2; D gene: NA; J gene: TRBJ1-5; CDR3 protein: CASRVTAYQPQHF; CDR3 DNA: TGCGCCAGCAGAGTGACAGCGTATCAGCCCCAGCATTTT
clone size: NA; V gene: TRBV7-6; D gene: TRBD2; J gene: TRBJ2-5; CDR3 protein: CASSLFSSGQETQYF; CDR3 DNA: TGTGCCAGCAGTCTTTTTTCTAGCGGACAAGAGACCCAGTACTTC
clone size: many; V gene: TRBV6-2/TRBV6-3; D gene: TRBD2; J gene: TRBJ2-1; CDR3 protein: CASSYDGGMNNEQFF; CDR3 DNA: TGTGCCAGCAGTTACGACGGGGGGATGAACAATGAGCAGTTCTTC
clone size: few; V gene: TRBV2; D gene: TRBD2; J gene: TRBJ2-1; CDR3 protein: CASSGTTGNEQFF; CDR3 DNA: TGTGCCAGCAGCGGGACTACCGGGAATGAGCAGTTCTTC
clone size: few; V gene: TRBV4-2; D gene: NA; J gene: TRBJ1-5; CDR3 protein: CASSQFGRYSNQPQHF; CDR3 DNA: TGTGCCAGCAGCCAGTTTGGGAGGTATAGCAATCAGCCCCAGCATTTT
clone size: NA; V gene: TRBV7-9; D gene: TRBD1; J gene: TRBJ2-2; CDR3 protein: CASSSGQGRGGELFF; CDR3 DNA: TGTGCCAGCAGCTCGGGACAGGGACGCGGCGGGGAGCTGTTTTTT
clone size: NA; V gene: TRBV10-3; D gene: NA; J gene: TRBJ2-1; CDR3 protein: CAISSTQYNEQFF; CDR3 DNA: TGTGCCATCTCCTCGACACAGTACAATGAGCAGTTCTTC
clone size: few; V gene: TRBV5-1; D gene: NA; J gene: TRBJ1-1; CDR3 protein: CASSLGDGETEAFF; CDR3 DNA: TGCGCCAGCAGCTTGGGGGATGGCGAAACTGAAGCTTTCTTT
clone size: NA; V gene: TRBV11-2; D gene: NA; J gene: TRBJ1-6; CDR3 protein: CASTLNQQRSPLHF; CDR3 DNA: TGTGCCAGCACCCTTAATCAACAGAGGTCACCCCTCCACTTT
clone size: few; V gene: TRBV2; D gene: NA; J gene: TRBJ2-1; CDR3 protein: CASTHPTLHNEQFF; CDR3 DNA: TGTGCCAGCACCCACCCAACCCTCCACAATGAGCAGTTCTTC
clone size: few; V gene: TRBV28; D gene: TRBD1; J gene: TRBJ2-2; CDR3 protein: CANQDRGTGELFF; CDR3 DNA: TGTGCCAACCAGGACAGGGGAACCGGGGAGCTGTTTTTT
clone size: few; V gene: TRBV29-1; D gene: NA; J gene: TRBJ1-2; CDR3 protein: CSVRRAGEKGGYTF; CDR3 DNA: TGCAGCGTCCGGAGGGCAGGGGAGAAAGGTGGCTACACCTTC
clone size: NA; V gene: TRBV20-1; D gene: NA; J gene: TRBJ2-2; CDR3 protein: CSASAENTGELFF; CDR3 DNA: TGCAGTGCTAGCGCAGAGAACACCGGGGAGCTGTTTTTT
clone size: few; V gene: TRBV6-5; D gene: NA; J gene: TRBJ1-3; CDR3 protein: CASSSHPPGSGNTIYF; CDR3 DNA: TGTGCCAGCAGTTCCCACCCCCCGGGCTCTGGAAACACCATATATTTT
clone size: few; V gene: TRBV10-3; D gene: TRBD1; J gene: TRBJ2-7; CDR3 protein: CAVRDSSYEQYF; CDR3 DNA: TGTGCCGTCCGGGACAGTTCCTACGAGCAGTACTTC
clone size: few; V gene: TRBV20-1; D gene: NA; J gene: TRBJ1-3; CDR3 protein: CSVPDRLGSGNTIYF; CDR3 DNA: TGCAGTGTCCCGGACCGACTTGGCTCTGGAAACACCATATATTTT
clone size: NA; V gene: TRBV20-1; D gene: NA; J gene: TRBJ1-4; CDR3 protein: CSARWGFNEKLFF; CDR3 DNA: TGCAGCGCCAGGTGGGGTTTCAATGAAAAACTGTTTTTT
clone size: NA; V gene: TRBV13; D gene: TRBD1; J gene: TRBJ1-2; CDR3 protein: CASSFRQGAQEGRYTF; CDR3 DNA: TGTGCCAGCAGTTTTCGGCAGGGGGCGCAGGAGGGTCGCTACACCTTC
clone size: NA; V gene: TRBV4-3; D gene: TRBD1; J gene: TRBJ2-5; CDR3 protein: CASSQDITGQGRSQETQYF; CDR3 DNA: TGCGCCAGCAGCCAAGATATAACAGGACAGGGGAGGTCCCAAGAGACCCAGTACTTC
clone size: few; V gene: TRBV4-3; D gene: NA; J gene: TRBJ2-3; CDR3 protein: CASSQEARGPSDTQYF; CDR3 DNA: TGCGCCAGCAGCCAAGAGGCACGGGGACCCTCAGATACGCAGTATTTT
clone size: few; V gene: TRBV20-1; D gene: NA; J gene: TRBJ2-6; CDR3 protein: CSAPTRSGANVLTF; CDR3 DNA: TGCAGTGCTCCTACTAGGTCTGGGGCCAACGTCCTGACTTTC
clone size: NA; V gene: TRBV7-7; D gene: NA; J gene: TRBJ2-1; CDR3 protein: CASSLNEIGNEQFF; CDR3 DNA: TGTGCCAGCAGCTTAAATGAGATCGGCAATGAGCAGTTCTTC
clone size: NA; V gene: TRBV4-2; D gene: TRBD2; J gene: TRBJ2-2; CDR3 protein: CASSQEWPAGGPGSGELFF; CDR3 DNA: TGTGCCAGCAGCCAAGAGTGGCCAGCGGGGGGGCCGGGTTCTGGGGAGCTGTTTTTT
clone size: NA; V gene: TRBV24-1; D gene: NA; J gene: TRBJ2-1; CDR3 protein: CATSGPRVTEQFF; CDR3 DNA: TGTGCCACCAGTGGACCTCGGGTCACTGAGCAGTTCTTC
clone size: few; V gene: TRBV30; D gene: NA; J gene: TRBJ2-1; CDR3 protein: CAWSLGYEQFF; CDR3 DNA: TGTGCCTGGAGTTTGGGGTACGAGCAGTTCTTC
clone size: few; V gene: TRBV12-3/TRBV12-4; D gene: NA; J gene: TRBJ1-2; CDR3 protein: CASSLAGATFYGYTF; CDR3 DNA: TGTGCCAGCAGTTTAGCCGGGGCCACCTTCTATGGCTACACCTTC
clone size: NA; V gene: TRBV7-3; D gene: TRBD2; J gene: TRBJ2-1; CDR3 protein: CASSLAGTSLYNEQFF; CDR3 DNA: TGTGCCAGCAGCTTAGCCGGGACTAGTCTATACAATGAGCAGTTCTTC
clone size: few; V gene: TRBV6-5; D gene: TRBD1; J gene: TRBJ2-7; CDR3 protein: CASSYHDRVNEQYF; CDR3 DNA: TGTGCCAGCAGTTACCACGACAGGGTTAACGAGCAGTACTTC
clone size: NA; V gene: TRBV4-3; D gene: NA; J gene: TRBJ2-5; CDR3 protein: CASSQDLRLHETQYF; CDR3 DNA: TGCGCCAGCAGCCAAGATTTGAGGCTGCACGAGACCCAGTACTTC
clone size: NA; V gene: TRBV12-3/TRBV12-4; D gene: NA; J gene: TRBJ1-5; CDR3 protein: CASSGTGSQPQHF; CDR3 DNA: TGTGCCAGCAGTGGAACAGGGTCTCAGCCCCAGCATTTT